These 14 T cell receptor beta chains originate from one sample sequenced in a study of blood T cells in healthy people across ages (dated by TCRdb to between 2014 and 2016). Library construction relied on 5' RACE. The sequencing machine was an Illumina HiSeq 2500. A second PCR of 7 to 11 cycles was performed with a sample-barcoded 5' primer and a J-beta primer mix. TCRdb trimmed the raw reads at Q25, called clones with MiXCR and kept productive beta chains. Identical CDR3 proteins give one entry, which carries the most common genes and DNA. Within this sample are about 1,800,000 distinct CDR3 sequences, with approximately 30% of them counted one time only. The top ten hold 7.7% of the sample. Input material: blood. These receptors were collected from a woman younger than 45 in good health.

This clonotype was recorded at least ten times. The chain is built from TRBV30 and TRBJ2-7, with D possibly being TRBD2 (5 bases). CDR1 and CDR2 (germline): GTSNPN, SVGIG (reference sequence). With 0 bases removed from V and 4 bases from J, the gap between germline ends came to 7 bases. There are 12 residues in the CDR3. CDR3 residues: CAWSVGGYEQYF. DNA of the CDR3: TGTGCCTGGAGTGTTGGAGGTTACGAGCAGTACTTC.

Comment on this clonotype: The junction shows a germline mismatch at one end, possibly a read error. This chain links TRBV20-1 with TRBJ2-5; 7 bases match TRBD2. The CDR3 has 15 amino acids. CDR1 is DFQATT, CDR2 SNEGSKA, per germline (reference sequence). The CDR3 DNA reads as TGCGGTGCTAGAGAGACTAGCTGGTACCAAGAGACCCAGTACTTC. Protein product: CGARETSWYQETQYF.

This clonotype was seen a few times. The rearrangement joins TRBV7-9 to TRBJ1-2, with 8 bases matching TRBD1. With V trimmed by 3 bases and J by 5 bases, 14 bases remained unmatched. This CDR3 has 17 amino acids. Per germline, CDR1 SEHNR and CDR2 FQNEAQ (reference sequence). The CDR3 region is CASSFGQGRGLSYGYTF. The CDR3 DNA reads TGTGCCAGCAGCTTCGGACAGGGTAGGGGTTTATCGTATGGCTACACCTTC.

This clonotype has more than one count but fewer than ten. The chain joins TRBV10-3 to TRBJ2-1; D uncertain. CDR1 and CDR2 from the germline V gene are ENHRY and SYGVKD. The CDR3 has 12 residues. The germline V and J ends were trimmed by 3 bases and 13 bases, with 13 bases remaining between them. CDR3 nucleotides: TGTGCCATCAGTGATGCTACGCAGACCCAGTTCTTC. It specifies CAISDATQTQFF.

Concerning this clonotype itself: The junction does not match germline at one end; this may be a read error. The DNA for the CDR3 is TGTACCATCAGGCAGACAGGCTACGAGCAGTACTTC. Protein product: CTIRQTGYEQYF. The J gene is TRBJ2-7, the V gene TRBV10-3, with a possible D match to TRBD1 (6 bases). The CDR3 contains 12 residues. CDR1 and CDR2 (germline): ENHRY, SYGVKD.

This clonotype was counted a single time. CDR3 DNA sequence: TGTGCCAGCATATCCACTAGCGGGTCGGAGCTCAATGAGCAGTTCTTC. This gives the protein CASISTSGSELNEQFF. The rearrangement uses TRBV21-1 and TRBJ2-1; the DNA was not compared with TRBD2, the D call given in the table. TRBV21-1 is designated a pseudogene. The CDR3 contains 16 residues.

The chain uses TRBV27 and TRBJ2-3; TRBD2 matches at 7 bases. CDR1 is MNHEY and CDR2 is SMNVEV in the germline V gene (reference sequence). The length of the CDR3 is 16 residues. V lost 6 bases and J lost 5; bases outside the gene matches: 14. CDR3 coding DNA: TGTGCCAGCAGCCCCAGCGGGGCGGGATGGAAAGATACGCAGTATTTT. Its translation is CASSPSGAGWKDTQYF.

This chain connects TRBV20-1 to TRBJ1-1, with 8 bases fitting TRBD1. Trimming at V came to 6 bases and at J to 4 bases, leaving 10 bases not matched to a gene. Looked up from germline, CDR1 is DFQATT and CDR2 is SNEGSKA (reference sequence). CDR3 length equals 14 residues. The CDR3 DNA is TGCAGTGCACCTCCCAGGGGGCAGATCACTGAAGCTTTCTTT. Translating gives CSAPPRGQITEAFF.

The chain is built from TRBV30 and TRBJ2-7; 7 nucleotides match TRBD2. CDR3 length: 13 amino acids. V lost 0 bases, J lost 2 bases, and 1 base stayed unmatched. CDR1 and CDR2 from the germline V gene are GTSNPN and SVGIG (reference sequence). CDR3 nucleotides: TGTGCCTGGAGTGTAGGACTAGCCTACGAGCAGTACTTC. Amino acid sequence: CAWSVGLAYEQYF. Variable domain in full (rest from reference TRBV30 and TRBJ2-7): SQTIHQWPATLVQPVGSPLSLECTVEGTSNPNLYWYRQAAGRGLQLLFYSVGIGQISSEVPQNLSASRPQDRQFILSSKKLLLSDSGFYLCAWSVGLAYEQYFGPGTRLTVT.

The chain carries TRBV20-1 and TRBJ2-3; 9 positions match TRBD2. The CDR3 spans 17 residues. V was pared by 0 bases and J by 3 bases, with 10 bases of the junction left unmatched. Germline CDR1 is DFQATT and CDR2 is SNEGSKA (reference sequence). The chain's CDR3 is CSAREPTGLALTDTQYF. The DNA of the CDR3 is TGCAGTGCTAGAGAACCGACGGGACTAGCCTTGACAGATACGCAGTATTTT.

The chain combines TRBV28 with TRBJ1-5; D is uncertain. V lost 5 bases to trimming and J lost 6 bases, with 5 bases between them. This CDR3 has 11 amino acids. Germline CDR1 and CDR2: MDHEN and SYDVKM. The CDR3: CASSARQPQHF. CDR3 coding DNA: TGTGCCAGCAGTGCCCGTCAGCCCCAGCATTTT.

There are a few counts of this clonotype. The genes are TRBV5-6 and TRBJ2-1, with 8 bases identical to TRBD2. The CDR3 covers 16 residues. In germline, CDR1 is SGHDT, CDR2 YYEEEE. Losses at the gene ends were 4 bases for V and 6 bases for J; bases not matched to a gene: 12. CDR3 coding DNA: TGTGCCAGCAGCCCCTCACCAACTAGCGGTCTCAATGAGCAGTTCTTC. This gives the protein CASSPSPTSGLNEQFF.

This clonotype was seen only a few times. This sequence joins TRBV5-1 and TRBJ2-3, with 7 nucleotides matching TRBD2. Germline V CDR1 and CDR2: SGHRS, YFSETQ. The CDR3 has 17 residues. V lost 0 bases, J lost 0 bases, and 7 bases stayed unmatched. The CDR3 DNA sequence: TGCGCCAGCAGCTTGGTAGGACGGGAGGATAGCACAGATACGCAGTATTTT. Translation: CASSLVGREDSTDTQYF.

The chain couples TRBV5-1 to TRBJ2-1; TRBD2 aligns across 8 bases. In germline, CDR1 is SGHRS, CDR2 YFSETQ. The CDR3 loop spans 15 amino acids. V trimming: 4 bases; J trimming: 4 bases; junction bases outside the gene matches: 7. The CDR3, as DNA: TGCGCCAGCAGCCAAACCTTAGCGGGGTACAATGAGCAGTTCTTC. Translating gives CASSQTLAGYNEQFF.